The next 25 T cell receptor beta chains were all read from a single sample in a study of T cells in Graves' hyperthyroidism and ophthalmopathy. Researchers amplified the TCR beta CDR3 regions from RNA transcripts. First-round RT-PCR targeting the TCR CDR3 was performed with the HTBI primer set. TCRdb re-analysed the multiplex PCR reads in MiXCR, keeping a single row per CDR3 protein. Seen here are more than 95,000 distinct CDR3 sequences, roughly 44% observed once, and the top ten hold approximately 30%. Sample: blood. These receptors were collected from a man between 35 and 55 years old with Graves' hyperthyroidism.

Many counts were recorded for this clonotype. The chain couples TRBV20-1 to TRBJ1-2; D uncertain. The CDR3 is made up of 15 amino acids. Germline V lookup: CDR1 DFQATT, CDR2 SNEGSKA (reference sequence). Trimming stripped 3 bases from V and 1 base from J, with 15 bases between. CDR3 protein: CSARDQRSVNYGYTF. CDR3 nucleotides: TGCAGTGCTAGGGATCAGAGATCAGTTAACTATGGCTACACCTTC.

The chain links TRBV20-1 to TRBJ1-2; maybe TRBD1 (5 bases). CDR3 length: 12 amino acids. V dropped 6 bases and J dropped 8 bases, with 16 bases sitting between them. Germline V lookup: CDR1 DFQATT, CDR2 SNEGSKA (reference sequence). The CDR3 loop is CSANPGGAGYTF. CDR3 nucleotide sequence: TGCAGTGCCAACCCCGGAGGGGCCGGCTACACCTTC.

This clonotype was picked up many times. In nucleotides, the CDR3 is TGTGCCAGCAGCCCTCCCGGGACACTTCCCTCTGGGGCCAACGTCCTGACTTTC. Amino acids: CASSPPGTLPSGANVLTF. The J gene is TRBJ2-6, the V gene TRBV11-3; D possibly corresponds to TRBD1 (6 bases). Germline V gene data show CDR1 as SGHNT and CDR2 as YENEEA. V dropped 5 bases and J dropped 0 bases, with 17 bases sitting between them. This CDR3 has 18 amino acids.

This clonotype was observed at least ten times. J is TRBJ2-7 and V is TRBV10-2, with 9 bases that match TRBD2. Germline V gene data show CDR1 as WSHSY and CDR2 as SAAADI. The CDR3 is 14 amino acids. The trim removed 7 bases at V and 2 bases at J, leaving 6 bases unmatched. The CDR3 coding sequence is TGCGCCAGCAAATCTGGCGGGGGGGCCTACGAGCAGTACTTC. Protein: CASKSGGGAYEQYF.

This clonotype was detected only once. A much larger clone differs from this one at a single base, so this may be a read error. The CDR3 DNA reads as TGTGCCAGCAGGACCGGAGGGACCGAGACCTACAAGCAGTACTTC. Protein: CASRTGGTETYKQYF. The genes are TRBV28 and TRBJ2-7, with D possibly TRBD2 on 6 matching bases. Germline assignment: CDR1 MDHEN and CDR2 SYDVKM. The CDR3 extends over 15 amino acids.

Ten or more counts support this clonotype. This rearrangement joins TRBV7-9 to TRBJ2-3, with 7 bases fitting TRBD1. The CDR3 covers 16 residues. V lost 5 bases, J lost 2 bases, and 10 bases stayed unmatched. Germline V gene data show CDR1 as SEHNR and CDR2 as FQNEAQ (reference sequence). The DNA of the CDR3 is TGTGCCAGCAGCGACCGGGACAGCCCGCTCACAGATACGCAGTATTTT. Its translation is CASSDRDSPLTDTQYF. The complete variable domain, with remaining parts taken from reference TRBV7-9 and TRBJ2-3, reads DTGVSQNPRHKITKRGQNVTFRCDPISEHNRLYWYRQTLGQGPEFLTYFQNEAQLEKSRLLSDRFSAERPKGSFSTLEIQRTEQGDSAMYLCASSDRDSPLTDTQYFGPGTRLTVL.

A few counts support this clonotype. The V gene is TRBV19, the J gene TRBJ1-6, with D possibly TRBD1 on 6 matching bases. Germline CDR1 and CDR2: LNHDA and SQIVND (reference sequence). This CDR3 comprises 15 residues. Trimming left V 3 bases short and J 6 bases short, with 12 bases between. The CDR3 coding sequence is TGTGCCAGTAGTATGACAGGACGTTTTAATTCACCCCTCCACTTT. This encodes CASSMTGRFNSPLHF.

This clonotype showed up many times. The chain has TRBV7-9 and TRBJ2-3; TRBD2 agrees at 10 bases. The V gene end was trimmed by 5 bases and the J gene end by 1 base; junction bases not matched to a gene: 6. The CDR3 extends over 16 amino acids. Germline V gives CDR1 SEHNR, CDR2 FQNEAQ (reference sequence). The CDR3 sequence is CASSPGLAERTDTQYF. Written as DNA, the CDR3 is TGTGCCAGCAGCCCCGGACTAGCGGAGCGCACAGATACGCAGTATTTT.

This clonotype was recorded many times. This chain's CDR3 is CASSNRDANTEAFF. In nucleotides, the CDR3 is TGTGCCAGTAGTAACCGGGACGCCAACACTGAAGCTTTCTTT. The chain combines TRBV19 with TRBJ1-1; D is possibly TRBD1 (5 bases). Per germline, CDR1 LNHDA and CDR2 SQIVND (reference sequence). This CDR3 has 14 residues. V lost 4 bases to trimming and J lost 2 bases, with 11 bases between them. Full variable domain (remainder filled in from reference TRBV19 and TRBJ1-1): DGGITQSPKYLFRKEGQNVTLSCEQNLNHDAMYWYRQDPGQGLRLIYYSQIVNDFQKGDIAEGYSVSREKKESFPLTVTSAQKNPTAFYLCASSNRDANTEAFFGQGTRLTVV.

This clonotype came up many times. The J gene is TRBJ2-6, the V gene TRBV19, with D hard to call. V was trimmed by 4 bases and J by 2 bases, leaving 6 bases between them. Germline V gene lookup returns CDR1 LNHDA and CDR2 SQIVND (reference sequence). This CDR3 has 14 residues. The CDR3: CASSTLPGANVLTF. The CDR3 DNA reads as TGTGCCAGTAGTACGCTCCCTGGGGCCAACGTCCTGACTTTC.

As for this clonotype: No DNA is shown, since the ends of the CDR3 on it are uncertain; the CDR3 is the one TCRdb lists. The chain carries TRBV15 and TRBJ2-6; the table's D call, TRBD1, was not checked against the DNA. Germline loops: CDR1 LNHNV, CDR2 YYDKDF (reference sequence). A total of 23 residues make up the CDR3, ends included. CDR3 protein: CATSRTGQGTDTQYFGPGTRLTF.

This chain joins TRBV3-1 and TRBJ2-3; D is unresolved. Per the germline V gene, CDR1 is LGHDT and CDR2 is YNNKEL (reference sequence). V lost 4 bases and J lost 0, with 8 bases in between. There are 14 residues in the CDR3. CDR3 amino acids: CASSPTISTDTQYF. Written as DNA, the CDR3 is TGTGCCAGCAGCCCGACGATCAGCACAGATACGCAGTATTTT.

This clonotype occurred many times. J is TRBJ2-7 and V is TRBV7-9, with TRBD1 matching 9 bases. With V trimmed by 5 bases and J by 6 bases, 14 bases remained unmatched. Germline V gene data show CDR1 as SEHNR and CDR2 as FQNEAQ (reference sequence). CDR3 length equals 16 residues. The DNA for the CDR3 is TGTGCCAGCAGCCCGCTCCCGGGACAGGGACGTCTCGAGCAGTACTTC. Its translation is CASSPLPGQGRLEQYF.

The chain is built from TRBV20-1 and TRBJ2-7, with D possibly being TRBD1 or TRBD2 (5 bases each). V was trimmed by 3 bases and J by 6 bases, leaving 9 bases between them. CDR1 and CDR2 from the germline V gene are DFQATT and SNEGSKA (reference sequence). This CDR3 contains 11 residues. The DNA of the CDR3 is TGCAGTGCTAGGGGGGTTTTCGAGCAGTACTTC. It codes for CSARGVFEQYF.

The J gene is TRBJ1-1, the V gene TRBV29-1; D remains unclear. Looked up from germline, CDR1 is SQVTM and CDR2 is ANQGSEA. The CDR3 length is 11 residues. The V gene lost 4 bases and the J gene lost 3 bases, with 6 bases spanning the gap. The CDR3 protein is CSVGVHTEAFF. The DNA of the CDR3 is TGCAGCGTTGGGGTCCACACTGAAGCTTTCTTT.

About this clonotype: This may arise from a read error, as a much more abundant clone is one base away. The chain uses TRBV9 and TRBJ2-1; a weak D match, TRBD2 (6 bases). CDR1 and CDR2 (germline): SGDLS, YYNGEE. The CDR3 contains 15 residues. V was clipped by 7 bases and J by 0 bases, with 14 bases between them. The DNA of the CDR3 is TGTGCCAGCGGGGGGTGGGGAAGCTCCTACAATGAGCAGTTCTTC. Translated, it gives CASGGWGSSYNEQFF.

The chain carries TRBV10-3 and TRBJ1-1; perhaps TRBD1 as D (5 bases). The germline V gene has CDR1 ENHRY and CDR2 SYGVKD. The CDR3 length is 11 residues. The CDR3 DNA follows: TGTGCTAAGGGAGGGGCTGCCGAAGCTTTCTTT. Protein: CAKGGAAEAFF.

This chain joins TRBV2 and TRBJ1-2, with 7 nucleotides matching TRBD1. This CDR3 is built from 14 residues. Germline CDR1 is SNHLY and CDR2 is FYNNEI. V trimming: 7 bases; J trimming: 7 bases; junction bases outside the gene matches: 12. CDR3 residues: CASTYGQASFGYTF. The CDR3 bases are TGTGCCAGCACCTACGGACAGGCTTCGTTTGGCTACACCTTC. The variable domain in full, completed from reference TRBV2 and TRBJ1-2, reads EPEVTQTPSHQVTQMGQEVILRCVPISNHLYFYWYRQILGQKVEFLVSFYNNEISEKSEIFDDQFSVERPDGSNFTLKIRSTKLEDSAMYFCASTYGQASFGYTFGSGTRLTVV.

This clonotype was seen repeatedly, ten times or more. The chain joins TRBV25-1 to TRBJ2-7, with D possibly TRBD1 on 5 matching bases. V was pared by 10 bases and J by 4 bases, with 17 bases between. The germline V gene encodes CDR1 MGHDK and CDR2 SYGVNS. The CDR3 runs 13 residues. CDR3 nucleotide sequence: TGTGCCACCTCTTCCCAGGGCCCATACGAGCAGTACTTC. It specifies CATSSQGPYEQYF.

This clonotype has ten or more counts. The J gene is TRBJ2-7, the V gene TRBV20-1; 10 bases map to TRBD2. CDR3 length: 15 amino acids. J was trimmed by 7 bases and V by 3 bases; bases with no gene match: 12. Germline V gene sequence: CDR1 DFQATT, CDR2 SNEGSKA (reference sequence). The CDR3 DNA is TGCAGTGCTAGCAGTATAGCGGGAGGACGGTTGGAGCAGTACTTC. Translating gives CSASSIAGGRLEQYF.

This clonotype showed up many times. This chain uses TRBV5-5 with TRBJ1-1, with 8 bases matching TRBD1. The germline V gene encodes CDR1 SGHKS and CDR2 YYEKEE (reference sequence). The ends lost 2 bases at V and 0 bases at J; junction bases unmatched: 9. The CDR3 totals 17 residues. For the CDR3, the DNA is TGTGCCAGCAGCTTAGGGACAGGTGGACCGATGAACACTGAAGCTTTCTTT. Its protein product is CASSLGTGGPMNTEAFF.

In this sample, this clonotype turned up once. The rearrangement uses TRBV24-1 and TRBJ2-5, with D hard to call. The CDR3 extends over 13 amino acids. V lost 1 base to trimming and J lost 0 bases, with 2 bases between them. Per the germline V gene, CDR1 is KGHDR and CDR2 is SFDVKD. The CDR3 here is CATSDLNQETQYF. CDR3 bases: TGTGCCACCAGTGATTTAAACCAAGAGACCCAGTACTTC.

This chain links TRBV7-9 with TRBJ1-3; TRBD1 matches at 7 bases. Trimming took 5 bases from V and 4 from J; bases not matched to a gene: 5. Germline CDR1 is SEHNR and CDR2 is FQNEAQ (reference sequence). The CDR3 extends over 14 amino acids. The CDR3 sequence: CASSPGQVGNTIYF. The CDR3 DNA reads as TGTGCCAGCAGCCCAGGACAGGTAGGAAACACCATATATTTT.

The rearrangement joins TRBV9 to TRBJ2-1; D might be TRBD1 or TRBD2, each matching 5 bases. The CDR3 length is 15 residues. CDR1 and CDR2 from the germline V gene are SGDLS and YYNGEE. V lost 4 bases, J lost 8 bases, and 19 bases lay in between. The CDR3 DNA reads as TGTGCCAGCAGCCCCCCGAGGGGCCTTAGAGATGAGCAGTTCTTC. This gives the protein CASSPPRGLRDEQFF.

This clonotype has just one count. This may be a read error: a much more frequent sequence differs by one nucleotide. The chain recombines TRBV6-1 with TRBJ2-2; D may be TRBD2 (6 bases). The length of the CDR3 is 13 residues. Germline V gives CDR1 MNHNS, CDR2 SASEGT. This chain's CDR3 is CVSSRGDTGELFF. The DNA for the CDR3 is TGTGTCAGCAGTCGCGGGGACACCGGGGAGCTGTTTTTT.